These T cell receptor beta chains were read from a single sample in a study of CD4 T cells in relation to SARS-CoV-2 and coronaviruses. Their antigens remain unidentified. Only in-frame clones appear in the TCRdb table, and some are missing; sequencing was by immunoSEQ multiplex PCR. The data contain just under 20,000 clones, around 81% of them seen just once; the ten biggest clones take up about 10%. The material sequenced was CD4+ T cells from PBMCs, cultured in vitro. All receptors come from a human donor in good health. CDR3s include the opening cysteine and the closing phenylalanine or tryptophan. A D gene is named only where the DNA matches it firmly. The size of a clone is reported for some rows only, either as once, few or many, or as a class for expanded clones.

TRBV6-5	.	.	TRBJ2-7	CASSRDFRSYEQYF	TGTGCCAGCAGCCGGGATTTTCGGTCCTACGAGCAGTACTTC
TRBV3-1/TRBV3-2	TRBD1	.	TRBJ1-3	CASSQDVGGTGNTIYF	TGTGCCAGCAGCCAAGACGTAGGGGGCACTGGAAACACCATATATTTT
TRBV12-3/TRBV12-4	.	once	TRBJ1-2	CASTSSLRGGYTF	TGTGCCAGCACCTCCTCTTTGAGGGGTGGCTACACCTTC
TRBV12-3/TRBV12-4	.	.	TRBJ1-5	CASSLGANQPQHF	TGTGCCAGCAGTTTAGGGGCTAATCAGCCCCAGCATTTT
TRBV6-5	.	.	TRBJ2-7	CASSPAGQSSYEQYF	TGTGCCAGCAGTCCCGCGGGACAAAGCTCCTACGAGCAGTACTTC
TRBV19	.	.	TRBJ2-3	CASTYRGAGYF	TGTGCCAGTACCTATAGGGGAGCCGGGTATTTT
TRBV30	.	.	TRBJ1-6	CAWSSDSPLHF	TGTGCCTGGAGTTCGGATTCACCCCTCCACTTT
TRBV5-1	TRBD2	.	TRBJ2-3	CASSSGTSSTDTQYF	TGCGCCAGCAGCTCCGGGACTAGTAGTACAGATACGCAGTATTTT
TRBV7-9	TRBD2	.	TRBJ2-2	CASSLSSVGGVAGGELFF	TGTGCCAGCAGCTTATCAAGTGTCGGGGGGGTCGCTGGCGGGGAGCTGTTTTTT
TRBV5-1	TRBD1	.	TRBJ2-6	CASSPDPSDRLSSGANVLTF	TGCGCCAGCAGCCCCGACCCCTCGGACAGGCTTAGCTCTGGGGCCAACGTCCTGACTTTC
TRBV7-2	.	.	TRBJ2-1	CASSHPWGNEQFF	TGTGCCAGCAGCCACCCTTGGGGGAATGAGCAGTTCTTC
TRBV9	.	.	TRBJ2-5	CASSVGRGIGETQYF	TGTGCCAGCAGCGTAGGACGGGGGATAGGAGAGACCCAGTACTTC
TRBV5-1	TRBD1	.	TRBJ2-7	CASRGQATLSSYEQYF	TGCGCCAGCCGGGGACAGGCGACTCTGAGCTCCTACGAGCAGTACTTC
TRBV2	.	.	TRBJ1-6	CASSFHDSGNSPLHF	TGTGCCAGCAGTTTTCACGACAGTGGGAATTCACCCCTCCACTTT
TRBV27	.	few	TRBJ1-1	CASSLTVNTEAFF	TGTGCCAGCAGCCTGACAGTGAACACTGAAGCTTTCTTT
TRBV7-2	.	.	TRBJ1-2	CASSLDSLNYGYTF	TGTGCCAGCAGCTTAGACTCATTAAACTATGGCTACACCTTC
TRBV18	.	.	TRBJ2-2	CTSSQLIPRGHTGELFF	TGTACCAGCTCACAACTAATCCCCCGGGGGCACACCGGGGAGCTGTTTTTT
TRBV7-3	.	.	TRBJ1-1	CASSLGAQPTEAFF	TGTGCCAGCAGCTTGGGGGCGCAGCCCACTGAAGCTTTCTTT
TRBV19	TRBD1	.	TRBJ2-6	CASTSTGISLSGANVLTF	TGTGCCAGTACCTCGACAGGGATCTCCCTCTCTGGGGCCAACGTCCTGACTTTC
TRBV30	.	.	TRBJ2-7	CAWGGGASYEQYF	TGTGCCTGGGGAGGGGGCGCCTCCTACGAGCAGTACTTC
TRBV5-1	.	.	TRBJ2-5	CASSSNRAQETQYF	TGCGCCAGCAGCAGCAACAGGGCGCAAGAGACCCAGTACTTC
TRBV29-1	TRBD2	.	TRBJ2-3	CSVEDSTQAGVRTDTQYF	TGCAGCGTTGAAGACTCCACCCAAGCGGGAGTCAGGACAGATACGCAGTATTTT
TRBV29-1	TRBD1	.	TRBJ2-5	CSGFDRARETQYF	TGCAGCGGATTCGACAGGGCGCGAGAGACCCAGTACTTC
TRBV5-1	TRBD1	once	TRBJ1-4	CASSPFTGGQGEKLFF	TGCGCCAGCAGTCCCTTCACAGGGGGCCAGGGAGAAAAACTGTTTTTT
TRBV9	.	.	TRBJ2-2	CASSVAGGTSTGELFF	TGTGCCAGCAGCGTAGCTGGAGGGACGAGCACCGGGGAGCTGTTTTTT
TRBV4-2	TRBD2	.	TRBJ2-7	CASSQEAGEVNYEQYF	TGTGCCAGCAGCCAAGAAGCGGGAGAAGTTAATTACGAGCAGTACTTC
TRBV6-2/TRBV6-3	.	.	TRBJ2-4	CASSLDLAKNIQYF	TGTGCCAGCAGCCTGGATCTAGCCAAAAACATTCAGTACTTC
TRBV4-3	.	.	TRBJ1-3	CASSQDRRNTIYF	TGCGCCAGCAGCCAAGATCGCAGGAACACCATATATTTT
TRBV7-9	.	few	TRBJ1-4	CASSLWGGDEKLFF	TGTGCCAGCAGCTTATGGGGGGGGGATGAAAAACTGTTTTTT